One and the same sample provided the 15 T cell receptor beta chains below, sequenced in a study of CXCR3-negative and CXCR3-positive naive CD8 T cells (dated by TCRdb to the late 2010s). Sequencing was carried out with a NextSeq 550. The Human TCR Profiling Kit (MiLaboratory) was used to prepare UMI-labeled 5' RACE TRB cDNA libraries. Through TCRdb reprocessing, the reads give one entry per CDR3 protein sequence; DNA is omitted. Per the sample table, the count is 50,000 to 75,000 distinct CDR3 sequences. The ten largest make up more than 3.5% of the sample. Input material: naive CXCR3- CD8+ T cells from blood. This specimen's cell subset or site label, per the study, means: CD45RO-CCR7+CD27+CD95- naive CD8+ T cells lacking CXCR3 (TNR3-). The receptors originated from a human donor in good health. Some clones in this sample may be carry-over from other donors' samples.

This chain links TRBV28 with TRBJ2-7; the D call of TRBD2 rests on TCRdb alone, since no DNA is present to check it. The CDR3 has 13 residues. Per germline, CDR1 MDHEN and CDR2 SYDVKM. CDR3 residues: CASSSGIIGEQYF.

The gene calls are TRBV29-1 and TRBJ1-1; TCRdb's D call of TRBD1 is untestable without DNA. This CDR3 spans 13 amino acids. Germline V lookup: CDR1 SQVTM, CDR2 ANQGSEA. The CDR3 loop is CSVESGMNTEAFF.

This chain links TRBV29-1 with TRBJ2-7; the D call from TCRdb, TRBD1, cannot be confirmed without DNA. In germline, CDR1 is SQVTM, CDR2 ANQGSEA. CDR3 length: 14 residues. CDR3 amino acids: CSVEGQGSSYEQYF.

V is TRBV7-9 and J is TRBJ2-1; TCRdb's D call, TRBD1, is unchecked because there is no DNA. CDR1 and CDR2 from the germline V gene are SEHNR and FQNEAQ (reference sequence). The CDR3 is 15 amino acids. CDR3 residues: CASSLVGGYYNEQFF. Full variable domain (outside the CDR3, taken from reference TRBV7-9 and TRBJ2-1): DTGVSQNPRHKITKRGQNVTFRCDPISEHNRLYWYRQTLGQGPEFLTYFQNEAQLEKSRLLSDRFSAERPKGSFSTLEIQRTEQGDSAMYLCASSLVGGYYNEQFFGPGTRLTVL.

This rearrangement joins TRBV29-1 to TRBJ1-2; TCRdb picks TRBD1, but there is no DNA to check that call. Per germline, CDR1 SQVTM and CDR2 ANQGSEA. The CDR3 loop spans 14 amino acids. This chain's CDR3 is CSAPRQGPNYGYTF.

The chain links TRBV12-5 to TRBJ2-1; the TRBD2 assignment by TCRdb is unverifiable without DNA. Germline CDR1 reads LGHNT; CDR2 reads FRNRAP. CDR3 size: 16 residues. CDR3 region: CASGATSGTSGNEQFF.

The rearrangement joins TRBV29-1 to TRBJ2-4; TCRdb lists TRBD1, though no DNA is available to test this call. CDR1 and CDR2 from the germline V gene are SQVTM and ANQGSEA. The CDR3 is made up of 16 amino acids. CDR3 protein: CSVVGGVRQVENIQYF.

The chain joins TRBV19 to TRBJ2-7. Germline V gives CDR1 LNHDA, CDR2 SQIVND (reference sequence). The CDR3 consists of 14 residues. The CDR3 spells CASNKDGSPYEQYF.

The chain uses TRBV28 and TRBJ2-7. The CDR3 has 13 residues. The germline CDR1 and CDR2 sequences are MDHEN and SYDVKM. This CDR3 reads CASSLFSSYEQYF.

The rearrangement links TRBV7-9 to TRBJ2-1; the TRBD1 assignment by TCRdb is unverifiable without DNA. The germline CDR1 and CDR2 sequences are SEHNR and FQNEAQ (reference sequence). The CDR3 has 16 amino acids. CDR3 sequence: CASSPPGQGAYNEQFF.

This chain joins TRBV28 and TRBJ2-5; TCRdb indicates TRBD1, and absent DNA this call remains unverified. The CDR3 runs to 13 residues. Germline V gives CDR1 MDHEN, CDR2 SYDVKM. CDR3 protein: CASLIRTGETQYF.

The CDR3 reads CASSSGTGGIQPQHF. The rearrangement links TRBV7-9 to TRBJ1-5; TCRdb designates TRBD1, a call that cannot be tested without DNA. The CDR3 runs 15 residues. Germline lookup yields CDR1 SEHNR and CDR2 FQNEAQ (reference sequence). Looking up the rest from reference TRBV7-9 and TRBJ1-5 gives the full variable domain: DTGVSQNPRHKITKRGQNVTFRCDPISEHNRLYWYRQTLGQGPEFLTYFQNEAQLEKSRLLSDRFSAERPKGSFSTLEIQRTEQGDSAMYLCASSSGTGGIQPQHFGDGTRLSIL.

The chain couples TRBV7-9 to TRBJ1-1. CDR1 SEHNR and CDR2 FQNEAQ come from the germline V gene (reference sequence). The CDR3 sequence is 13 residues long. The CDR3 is CASSLGTDTEAFF.

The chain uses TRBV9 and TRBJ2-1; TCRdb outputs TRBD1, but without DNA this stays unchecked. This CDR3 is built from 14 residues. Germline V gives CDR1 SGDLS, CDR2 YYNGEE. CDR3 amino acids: CAGGSGGEYNEQFF.

CDR3 in amino acids: CASSSGPSGNTIYF. The gene calls are TRBV2 and TRBJ1-3. The CDR3 contains 14 residues. CDR1 and CDR2 (germline): SNHLY, FYNNEI.